This paragraph covers one T cell receptor (beta chain) sequence. Antigen unknown. This record belongs to a study of radiation and T cells in renal cell carcinoma. Findings and caveats of the study: From baseline, blood top tumor clonotypes peaked at 2 weeks post-radiation. Baseline intratumoral clonotype presence is unknown without pretreatment biopsies.

Using immunoSEQ multiplex PCR, the repertoire was profiled, and TCRdb retains in-frame clones only, with some absent. The sample lists 140,000 or so clones, roughly 88% seen once, with 12% in the top ten. As for time point: baseline pretreatment blood. Sample treatment: 15 Gy SBRT to primary tumor, nephrectomy 4 weeks later. Serial blood draws occurred at baseline and 2 and 4 weeks post-SBRT. This CDR3 comprises 14 residues. J was trimmed by 7 bases and V by 3 bases; bases with no gene match: 3. Germline V lookup: CDR1 SGHVS, CDR2 FQNEAQ. The chain uses TRBV7-8 and TRBJ1-6; 7 bases align to TRBD1. This TCR came from a woman aged 50 to 60 with renal cell carcinoma. This specimen consisted of blood, obtained from a patient whose treatment included radiotherapy and nephrectomy. The CDR3 loop is CASSFEGANSPLHF. DNA of the CDR3: TGTGCCAGCAGCTTTGAGGGGGCCAATTCACCCCTCCACTTT.